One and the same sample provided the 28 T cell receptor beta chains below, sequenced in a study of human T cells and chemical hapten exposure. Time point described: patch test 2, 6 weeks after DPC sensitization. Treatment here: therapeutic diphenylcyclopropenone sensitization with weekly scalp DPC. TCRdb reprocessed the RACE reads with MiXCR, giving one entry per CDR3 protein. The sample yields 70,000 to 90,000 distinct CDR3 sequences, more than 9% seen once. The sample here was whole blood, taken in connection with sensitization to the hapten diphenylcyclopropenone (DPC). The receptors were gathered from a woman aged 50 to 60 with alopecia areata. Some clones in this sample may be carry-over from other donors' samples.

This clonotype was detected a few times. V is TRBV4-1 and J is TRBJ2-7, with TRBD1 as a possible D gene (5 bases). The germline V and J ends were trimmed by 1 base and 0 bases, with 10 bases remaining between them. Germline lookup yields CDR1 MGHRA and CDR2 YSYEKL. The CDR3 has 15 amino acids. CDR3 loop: CASSQVQASSYEQYF. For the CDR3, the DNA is TGCGCCAGCAGCCAAGTACAGGCGTCCTCCTACGAGCAGTACTTC.

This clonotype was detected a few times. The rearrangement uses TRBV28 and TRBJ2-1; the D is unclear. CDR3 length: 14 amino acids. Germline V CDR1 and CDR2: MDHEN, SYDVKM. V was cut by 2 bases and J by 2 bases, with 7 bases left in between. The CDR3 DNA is TGTGCCAGCAGTTTACCCCGACCCTACAATGAGCAGTTCTTC. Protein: CASSLPRPYNEQFF.

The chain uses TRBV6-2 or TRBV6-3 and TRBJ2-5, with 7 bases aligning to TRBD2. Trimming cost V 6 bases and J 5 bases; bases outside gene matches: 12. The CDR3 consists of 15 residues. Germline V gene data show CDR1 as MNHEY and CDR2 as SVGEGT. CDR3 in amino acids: CASRRLARQGETQYF. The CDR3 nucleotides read TGTGCCAGCAGACGACTAGCCAGACAAGGGGAGACCCAGTACTTC.

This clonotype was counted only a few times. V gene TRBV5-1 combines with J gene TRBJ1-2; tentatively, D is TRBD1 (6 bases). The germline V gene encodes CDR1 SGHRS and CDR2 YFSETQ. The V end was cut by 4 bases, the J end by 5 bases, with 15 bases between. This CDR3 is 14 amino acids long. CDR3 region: CASSSGQKQYGYTF. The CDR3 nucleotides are TGCGCCAGCAGCAGTGGACAGAAGCAATATGGCTACACCTTC.

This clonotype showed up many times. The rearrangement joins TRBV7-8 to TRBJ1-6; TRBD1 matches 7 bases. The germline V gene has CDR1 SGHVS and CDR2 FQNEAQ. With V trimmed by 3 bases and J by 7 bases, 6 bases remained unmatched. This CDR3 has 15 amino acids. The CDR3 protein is CASSFDRAGNSPLHF. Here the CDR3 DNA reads TGTGCCAGCAGCTTTGACAGGGCGGGGAATTCACCCCTCCACTTT.

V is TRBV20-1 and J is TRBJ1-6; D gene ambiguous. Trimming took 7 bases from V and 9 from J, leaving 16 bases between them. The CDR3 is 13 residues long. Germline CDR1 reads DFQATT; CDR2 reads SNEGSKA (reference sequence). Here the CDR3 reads CSVRGKGISPLHF. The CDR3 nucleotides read TGCAGTGTGCGAGGGAAGGGTATTTCACCCCTCCACTTT.

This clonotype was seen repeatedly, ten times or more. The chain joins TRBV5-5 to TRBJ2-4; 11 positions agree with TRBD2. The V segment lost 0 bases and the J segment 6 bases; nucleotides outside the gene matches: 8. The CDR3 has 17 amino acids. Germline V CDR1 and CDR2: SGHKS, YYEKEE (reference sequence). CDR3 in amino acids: CASSLVLAGARGNIQYF. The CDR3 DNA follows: TGTGCCAGCAGCTTGGTACTAGCGGGAGCGAGGGGAAACATTCAGTACTTC.

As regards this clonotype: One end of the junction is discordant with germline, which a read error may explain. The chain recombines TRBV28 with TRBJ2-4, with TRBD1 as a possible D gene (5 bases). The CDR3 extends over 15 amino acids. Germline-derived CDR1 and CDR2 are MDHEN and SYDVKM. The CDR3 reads CASSLFISDGQGLFF. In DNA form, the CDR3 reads TGTGCCAGCAGTTTATTTATATCGGACGGCCAGGGTCTGTTCTTC.

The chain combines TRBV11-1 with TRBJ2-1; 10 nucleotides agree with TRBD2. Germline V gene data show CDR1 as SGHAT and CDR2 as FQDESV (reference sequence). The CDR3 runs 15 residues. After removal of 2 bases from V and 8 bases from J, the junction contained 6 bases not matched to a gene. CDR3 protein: CASSLFTSGDHEQFF. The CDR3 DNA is TGTGCCAGCAGCTTATTCACTAGCGGGGACCATGAGCAGTTCTTC.

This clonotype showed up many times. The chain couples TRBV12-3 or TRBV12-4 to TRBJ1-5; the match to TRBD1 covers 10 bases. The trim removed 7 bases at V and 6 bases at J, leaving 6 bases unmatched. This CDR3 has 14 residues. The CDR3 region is CASTETGGRQPQHF. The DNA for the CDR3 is TGTGCCAGCACCGAGACAGGGGGCCGTCAGCCCCAGCATTTT.

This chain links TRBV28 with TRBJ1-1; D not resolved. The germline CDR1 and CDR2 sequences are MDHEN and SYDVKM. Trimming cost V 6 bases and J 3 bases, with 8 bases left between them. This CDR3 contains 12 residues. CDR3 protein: CASSPSYTEAFF. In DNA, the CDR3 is TGTGCCAGCAGCCCCTCGTACACTGAAGCTTTCTTT. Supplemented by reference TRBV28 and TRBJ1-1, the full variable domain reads DVKVTQSSRYLVKRTGEKVFLECVQDMDHENMFWYRQDPGLGLRLIYFSYDVKMKEKGDIPEGYSVSREKKERFSLILESASTNQTSMYLCASSPSYTEAFFGQGTRLTVV.

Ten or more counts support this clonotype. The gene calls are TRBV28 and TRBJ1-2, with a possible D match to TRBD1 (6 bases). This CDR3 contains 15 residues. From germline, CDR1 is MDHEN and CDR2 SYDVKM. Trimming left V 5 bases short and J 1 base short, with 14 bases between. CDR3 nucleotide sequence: TGTGCCAGCAGTCTGGACAGCCTACTTAACTATGGCTACACCTTC. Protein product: CASSLDSLLNYGYTF.

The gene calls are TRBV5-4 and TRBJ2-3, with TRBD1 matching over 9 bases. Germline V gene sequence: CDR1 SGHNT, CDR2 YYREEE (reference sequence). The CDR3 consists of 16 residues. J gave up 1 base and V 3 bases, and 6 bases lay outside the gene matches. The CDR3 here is CASSYDRDRGTDTQYF. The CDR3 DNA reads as TGTGCCAGCAGCTATGACCGGGACAGGGGCACAGATACGCAGTATTTT. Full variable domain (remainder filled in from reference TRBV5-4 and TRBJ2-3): ETGVTQSPTHLIKTRGQQVTLRCSSQSGHNTVSWYQQALGQGPQFIFQYYREEENGRGNFPPRFSGLQFPNYSSELNVNALELDDSALYLCASSYDRDRGTDTQYFGPGTRLTVL.

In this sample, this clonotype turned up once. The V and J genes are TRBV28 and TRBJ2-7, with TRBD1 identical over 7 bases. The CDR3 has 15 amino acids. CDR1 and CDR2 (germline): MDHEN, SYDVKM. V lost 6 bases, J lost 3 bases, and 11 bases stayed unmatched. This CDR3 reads CASSSRTGWSYEQYF. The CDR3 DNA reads TGTGCCAGCAGCAGCCGGACAGGTTGGAGCTACGAGCAGTACTTC.

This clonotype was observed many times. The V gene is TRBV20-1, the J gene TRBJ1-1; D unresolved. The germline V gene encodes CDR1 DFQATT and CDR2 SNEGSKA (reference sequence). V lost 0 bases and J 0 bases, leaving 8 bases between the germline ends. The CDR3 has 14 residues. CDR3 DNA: TGCAGTGCTAGAGAGAGACACCTGAACACTGAAGCTTTCTTT. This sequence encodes CSARERHLNTEAFF.

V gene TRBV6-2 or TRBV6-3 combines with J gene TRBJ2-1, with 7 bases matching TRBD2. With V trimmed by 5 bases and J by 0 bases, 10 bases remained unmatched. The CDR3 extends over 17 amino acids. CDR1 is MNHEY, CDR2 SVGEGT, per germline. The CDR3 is CASSRTGRTSSYNEQFF. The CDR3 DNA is TGTGCCAGCAGTCGGACCGGGAGGACCAGCTCCTACAATGAGCAGTTCTTC.

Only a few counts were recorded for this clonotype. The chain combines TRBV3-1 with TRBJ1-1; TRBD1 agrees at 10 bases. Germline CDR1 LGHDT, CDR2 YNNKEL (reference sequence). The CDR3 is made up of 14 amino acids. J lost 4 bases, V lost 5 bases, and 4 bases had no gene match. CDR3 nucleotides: TGTGCCAGCAGCAGACAGGGGGCAACCACTGAAGCTTTCTTT. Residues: CASSRQGATTEAFF. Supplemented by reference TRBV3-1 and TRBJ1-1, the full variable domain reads DTAVSQTPKYLVTQMGNDKSIKCEQNLGHDTMYWYKQDSKKFLKIMFSYNNKELIINETVPNRFSPKSPDKAHLNLHINSLELGDSAVYFCASSRQGATTEAFFGQGTRLTVV.

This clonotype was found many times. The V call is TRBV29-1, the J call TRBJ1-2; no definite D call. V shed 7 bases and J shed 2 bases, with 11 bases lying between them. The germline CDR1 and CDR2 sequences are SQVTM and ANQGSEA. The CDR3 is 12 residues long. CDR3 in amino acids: CSADPTNYGYTF. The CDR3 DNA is TGCAGCGCCGACCCTACAAACTATGGCTACACCTTC.

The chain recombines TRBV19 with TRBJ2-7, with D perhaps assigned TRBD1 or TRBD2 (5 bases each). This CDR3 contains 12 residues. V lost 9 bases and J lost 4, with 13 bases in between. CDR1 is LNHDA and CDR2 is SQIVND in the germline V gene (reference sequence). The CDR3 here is CASGTRGYEQYF. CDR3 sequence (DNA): TGTGCCAGCGGGACCCGAGGATACGAGCAGTACTTC.

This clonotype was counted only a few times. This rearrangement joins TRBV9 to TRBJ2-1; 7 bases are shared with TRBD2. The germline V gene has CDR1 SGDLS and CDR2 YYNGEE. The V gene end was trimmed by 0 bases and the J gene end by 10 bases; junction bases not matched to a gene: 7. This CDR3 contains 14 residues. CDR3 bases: TGTGCCAGCAGCGTAGGTGGCTGGGAGGGGGAGCAGTTCTTC. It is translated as CASSVGGWEGEQFF.

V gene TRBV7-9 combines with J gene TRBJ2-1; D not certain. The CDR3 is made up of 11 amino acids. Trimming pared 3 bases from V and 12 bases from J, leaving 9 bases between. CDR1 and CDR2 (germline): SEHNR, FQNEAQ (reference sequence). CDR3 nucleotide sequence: TGTGCCAGCAGCTTCGACCTAAGGCAGTTCTTC. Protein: CASSFDLRQFF.

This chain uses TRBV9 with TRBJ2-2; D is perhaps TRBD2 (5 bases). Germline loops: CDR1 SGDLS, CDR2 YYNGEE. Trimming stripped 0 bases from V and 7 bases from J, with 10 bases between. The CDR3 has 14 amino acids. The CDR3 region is CASSVGGSYGELFF. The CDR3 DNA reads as TGTGCCAGCAGCGTAGGAGGGAGTTACGGGGAGCTGTTTTTT.

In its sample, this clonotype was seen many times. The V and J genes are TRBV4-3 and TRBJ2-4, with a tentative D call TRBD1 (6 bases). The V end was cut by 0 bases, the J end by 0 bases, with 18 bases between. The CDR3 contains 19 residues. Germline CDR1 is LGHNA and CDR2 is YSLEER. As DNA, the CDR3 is TGCGCCAGCAGCCAAGAAAGGGGAACAGGGCTGGGAGCCAAAAACATTCAGTACTTC. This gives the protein CASSQERGTGLGAKNIQYF.

The DNA for the CDR3 is TGTGCCAGCAGCGTAGGTACTAGCGCCAACACCGGGGAGCTGTTTTTT. Amino acid sequence: CASSVGTSANTGELFF. The chain combines TRBV7-2 with TRBJ2-2; TRBD2 matches at 7 bases. Looked up from germline, CDR1 is SGHTA and CDR2 is FQGNSA. This CDR3 comprises 16 residues. V trimming: 5 bases; J trimming: 2 bases; junction bases outside the gene matches: 8.

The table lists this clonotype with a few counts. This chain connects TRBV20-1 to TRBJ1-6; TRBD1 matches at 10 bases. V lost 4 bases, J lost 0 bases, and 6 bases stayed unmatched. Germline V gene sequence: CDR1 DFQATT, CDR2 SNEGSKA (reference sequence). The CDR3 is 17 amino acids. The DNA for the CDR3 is TGCAGTGCTAATCCCCGGGACAGGGGCTCCTATAATTCACCCCTCCACTTT. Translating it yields CSANPRDRGSYNSPLHF.

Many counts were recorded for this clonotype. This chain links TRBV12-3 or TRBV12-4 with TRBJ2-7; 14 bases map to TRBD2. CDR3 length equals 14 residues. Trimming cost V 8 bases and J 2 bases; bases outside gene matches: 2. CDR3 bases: TGTGCCAGCGGACTAGCGGGAGGAACCTACGAGCAGTACTTC. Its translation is CASGLAGGTYEQYF.

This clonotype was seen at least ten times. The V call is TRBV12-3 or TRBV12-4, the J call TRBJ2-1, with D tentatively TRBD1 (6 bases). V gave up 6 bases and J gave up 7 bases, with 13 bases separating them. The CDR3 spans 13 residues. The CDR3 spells CASRAGGQNEQFF. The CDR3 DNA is TGTGCCAGCAGGGCCGGTGGACAGAATGAGCAGTTCTTC.

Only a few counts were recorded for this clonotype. The CDR3 DNA is TGCGCCAGCAGAAGAGAGACGGGGAAGGCCAACGTCCTGACTTTC. It yields the protein CASRRETGKANVLTF. The V gene is TRBV10-2, the J gene TRBJ2-6, with a weak D call TRBD2 (5 bases). V dropped 6 bases and J dropped 6 bases, with 15 bases sitting between them. The germline gives CDR1 WSHSY, CDR2 SAAADI. The CDR3 consists of 15 residues.